The text below deals with one T cell receptor beta chain. Antigen specificity is unknown. TCRdb reprocessed the 5' RACE reads via MiXCR and lists one record per CDR3 protein. This repertoire shows hundreds of thousands of distinct CDR3 sequences, 8% to 9% found once; its top ten account for 0.75% to 1%. These data are taken from a study of identical twins. Broader study findings: Twins' excess sharing was less marked for out-of-frame beta sequences. Out-of-frame alpha sequences that twins shared showed excess low generation probability. Analyses based on zero insertions could be partly confounded by invariant MAIT and iNKT cells.

These records were also assigned to another study, of yellow fever vaccine responses in identical twins.

The sequence was collected from a woman aged 18-35 years in good health. Sequencing was done on a sample of PBMCs.

CDR3 nucleotides: TGCGCCAGCAGCCAAGCTAGCGGAGACGGCACAGATACGCAGTATTTT. Amino acids: CASSQASGDGTDTQYF. The chain is built from TRBV4-3 and TRBJ2-3, with 7 bases aligning to TRBD2. Germline V CDR1 and CDR2: LGHNA, YSLEER. The CDR3 covers 16 residues. V lost 1 base, J lost 1 base, and 5 bases stayed unmatched.